The rows below give T cell receptor beta chains drawn from one sample of a study of cytomegalovirus exposure and HLA in healthy donors. Sequenced by immunoSEQ multiplex PCR; TCRdb stores in-frame clones only, minus some. The sample consists of around 91,000 clones, roughly 78% of them appearing once. Input material: PBMCs. These receptors were taken from a male donor in good health and CMV-seropositive. CDR3s leave out the opening cysteine and the closing phenylalanine or tryptophan. A D gene is named only where the DNA matches it firmly.

len | j_gene | v_gene | d_gene | CDR3aa
11 | TRBJ1-1 | TRBV14 | TRBD1 | ASSTHRGTEAF
15 | TRBJ2-1 | TRBV28 | TRBD2 | ASSSGVSGGHGSEQF
12 | TRBJ2-7 | TRBV1 | NA | TSGPGQSPYEQY
10 | TRBJ1-2 | TRBV7-9 | TRBD1 | ASSQDRNGYT
19 | TRBJ2-7 | TRBV2 | TRBD1 | ASERGERVGAGTGTLHEQY
9 | TRBJ2-7 | TRBV20-1 | NA | SARDRDEQY
14 | TRBJ2-1 | TRBV28 | NA | ASSLAGGISGNEQF
14 | TRBJ2-3 | TRBV7-8 | TRBD2 | ASSLRLAGLTDTQY
12 | TRBJ1-2 | TRBV11-2 | NA | ASSDWGLNYGYT
12 | TRBJ2-7 | TRBV19 | TRBD1 | ASSMSQGAYEQY
12 | TRBJ2-2 | TRBV6-1 | NA | ASSGSGYGGELF
11 | TRBJ2-7 | TRBV9 | NA | ASSVDSLGEQY
8 | TRBJ2-2 | TRBV30 | NA | AWYSGELF
11 | TRBJ1-1 | TRBV7-2 | NA | ASSLLLGIWAF
12 | TRBJ2-1 | TRBV7-7 | TRBD2 | ASSYDLAGNEQF
10 | TRBJ2-1 | TRBV2 | NA | ASKVRYNEQF